This T cell receptor (beta chain) was sequenced in a study of blood T cell repertoires in COVID-19. Study at large: Samples came from the United States, Italy and Spain, spanning acute and convalescent COVID-19. From T cells, B-cell-depleted T cells, or PBMCs came the material, which was cDNA or gDNA.

The V segment lost 2 bases and the J segment 7 bases; nucleotides outside the gene matches: 20. CDR1 and CDR2 from the germline V gene are SGHDT and YYEEEE. CDR3 length: 18 amino acids. Original processing notes: Nucleated cell counts were estimated from reference gene primer amplification. Clones were sequenced by immunoSEQ multiplex PCR, and TCRdb holds only the in-frame ones, with some missing. That table furnishes V, J and clone size, whereas the DNA furnished D and trimming. Here the sample spans around 60,000 clones, around four fifths being singletons. This clonotype was sampled from a woman between 50 and 59 years old with active or convalescent COVID-19. V and J are TRBV5-6 and TRBJ2-7, with TRBD2 matching 8 bases. The sequenced sample consisted of peripheral blood. CDR3 DNA: TGTGCCAGCAGCTTTCCCCAAATTGGGATAGCGGGACCTGGGGAGCAGTACTTC. It specifies CASSFPQIGIAGPGEQYF.